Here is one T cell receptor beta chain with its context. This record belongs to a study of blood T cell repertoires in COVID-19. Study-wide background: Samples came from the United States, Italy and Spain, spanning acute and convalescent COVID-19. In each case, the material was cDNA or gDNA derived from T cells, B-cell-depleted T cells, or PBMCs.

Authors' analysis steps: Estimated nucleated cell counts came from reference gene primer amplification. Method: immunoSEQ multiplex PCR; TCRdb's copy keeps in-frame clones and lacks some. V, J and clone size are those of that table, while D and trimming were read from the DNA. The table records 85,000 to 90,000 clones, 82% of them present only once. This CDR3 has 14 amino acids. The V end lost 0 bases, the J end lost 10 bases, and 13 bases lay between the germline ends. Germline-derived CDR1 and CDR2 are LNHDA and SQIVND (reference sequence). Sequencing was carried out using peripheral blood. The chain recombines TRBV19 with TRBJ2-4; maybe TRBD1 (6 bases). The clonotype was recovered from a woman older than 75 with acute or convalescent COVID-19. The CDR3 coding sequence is TGTGCCAGTAGTATAGATCCGACAGGTGGTATTCAGTACTTC. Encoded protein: CASSIDPTGGIQYF.